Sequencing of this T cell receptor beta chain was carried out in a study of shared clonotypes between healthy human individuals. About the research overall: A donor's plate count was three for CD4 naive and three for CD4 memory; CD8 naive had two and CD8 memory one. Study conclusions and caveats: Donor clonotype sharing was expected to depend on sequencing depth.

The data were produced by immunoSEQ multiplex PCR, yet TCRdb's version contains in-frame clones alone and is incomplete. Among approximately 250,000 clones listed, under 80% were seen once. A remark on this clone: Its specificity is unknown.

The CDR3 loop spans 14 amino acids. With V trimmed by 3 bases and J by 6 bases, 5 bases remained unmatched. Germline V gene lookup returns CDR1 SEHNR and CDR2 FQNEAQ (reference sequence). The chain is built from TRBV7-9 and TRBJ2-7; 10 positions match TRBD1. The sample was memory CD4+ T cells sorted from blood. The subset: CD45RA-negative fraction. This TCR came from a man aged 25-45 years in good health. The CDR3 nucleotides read TGTGCCAGCAGCTTCCGGGACAGGGGTGGCGAGCAGTACTTC. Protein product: CASSFRDRGGEQYF. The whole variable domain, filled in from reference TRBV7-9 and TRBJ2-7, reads DTGVSQNPRHKITKRGQNVTFRCDPISEHNRLYWYRQTLGQGPEFLTYFQNEAQLEKSRLLSDRFSAERPKGSFSTLEIQRTEQGDSAMYLCASSFRDRGGEQYFGPGTRLTVT.